This T cell receptor (beta chain) was found in a study of T cell changes during pregnancy in multiple sclerosis. The CDR3 contains 12 residues. The ends were cut back, 4 bases at V and 4 bases at J, with 7 bases in the middle. CDR1 and CDR2 from the germline V gene are SGHTA and FQGNSA. Sequenced by immunoSEQ multiplex PCR; TCRdb stores in-frame clones only, minus some. Of roughly 69,000 clones in the sample, about 90% are singletons; the top ten hold almost 1.5%. The sample consisted of peripheral blood, taken after pregnancy. This rearrangement joins TRBV7-2 to TRBJ2-5; D is possibly TRBD2 (5 bases). The TCR sequence derives from a female donor with multiple sclerosis, enrolled in a pregnancy study. The CDR3 DNA follows: TGTGCCAGCAGCTCTAGCCCAGAGACCCAGTACTTC. The encoded protein is CASSSSPETQYF.